These 13 T cell receptor beta chains came from one sample sequenced in a study of control samples from healthy donors and cancer patients. Method: immunoSEQ multiplex PCR; TCRdb's copy keeps in-frame clones and lacks some. The sample lists roughly 24,000 clones; approximately 80% were seen once. The sample was PBMCs. These receptors were taken from a man in his sixties with head and neck cancer.

The genes are TRBV7-8 and TRBJ2-2; D possibly corresponds to TRBD2 (5 bases). Trimming stripped 1 base from V and 3 bases from J, with 15 bases between. The CDR3 covers 17 residues. The germline CDR1 and CDR2 sequences are SGHVS and FQNEAQ. The CDR3 DNA is TGTGCCAGCAGCTTAGGCCGATGGACGGGATACACCGGGGAGCTGTTTTTT. Encoded protein: CASSLGRWTGYTGELFF.

The rearrangement links TRBV28 to TRBJ1-5; D gene unclear. The CDR3 totals 14 residues. The V end was cut by 2 bases, the J end by 9 bases, with 14 bases between. Germline V gene sequence: CDR1 MDHEN, CDR2 SYDVKM. CDR3 protein: CASSLEGSMRPQHF. The CDR3 region has the DNA TGTGCCAGCAGTTTAGAGGGTAGCATGAGGCCCCAGCATTTT.

The chain employs TRBV6-6 and TRBJ2-7, with TRBD2 matching 13 bases. Looked up from germline, CDR1 is MNHNY and CDR2 is SVGAGI (reference sequence). V lost 6 bases and J lost 3; bases outside the gene matches: 5. The CDR3 runs 15 residues. The CDR3 spells CASRSGTSGNYEQYF. The CDR3 region has the DNA TGTGCCAGCAGATCCGGGACTAGCGGGAACTACGAGCAGTACTTC.

The V gene is TRBV30, the J gene TRBJ2-3; D is possibly TRBD1 or TRBD2 (5 bases each). The CDR3 has 14 amino acids. Trimming pared 5 bases from V and 6 bases from J, leaving 18 bases between. Per the germline V gene, CDR1 is GTSNPN and CDR2 is SVGIG (reference sequence). The CDR3 spells CAWQKGPPADTQYF. DNA for the CDR3: TGTGCCTGGCAAAAGGGACCGCCAGCGGATACGCAGTATTTT. The full variable domain, its missing parts supplied by reference TRBV30 and TRBJ2-3, is SQTIHQWPATLVQPVGSPLSLECTVEGTSNPNLYWYRQAAGRGLQLLFYSVGIGQISSEVPQNLSASRPQDRQFILSSKKLLLSDSGFYLCAWQKGPPADTQYFGPGTRLTVL.

This sequence joins TRBV11-3 and TRBJ1-5; D is unclear. Germline V lookup: CDR1 SGHNT, CDR2 YENEEA. V was cut by 1 base and J by 4 bases, with 5 bases left in between. CDR3 length: 13 residues. The CDR3 DNA reads TGTGCCAGCAGCTTAGGGAAGAATCAGCCCCAGCATTTT. The encoded protein is CASSLGKNQPQHF.

This chain links TRBV28 with TRBJ2-7; D remains unclear. CDR1 and CDR2 from the germline V gene are MDHEN and SYDVKM. V lost 3 bases, J lost 2 bases, and 5 bases lay in between. CDR3 length: 12 amino acids. CDR3 sequence (DNA): TGTGCCAGCAGTTTGACCCCCTACGAGCAGTACTTC. Residues: CASSLTPYEQYF.

The V call is TRBV11-2, the J call TRBJ2-7; TRBD1 matches at 11 bases. J was trimmed by 4 bases and V by 1 base; bases with no gene match: 6. Germline loops: CDR1 SGHAT, CDR2 FQNNGV. This CDR3 spans 16 amino acids. The CDR3 region is CASSLAGTGGAYEQYF. In DNA, the CDR3 is TGTGCCAGCAGCTTAGCTGGGACAGGGGGAGCATACGAGCAGTACTTC.

V and J are TRBV5-1 and TRBJ2-3; the match to TRBD1 covers 7 bases. V lost 4 bases to trimming and J lost 1 base; unmatched junction nucleotides: 9. Germline CDR1 SGHRS, CDR2 YFSETQ. CDR3 length: 16 residues. The CDR3, as DNA: TGCGCCAGCAGCCACCCTCGTCAGGGGGGCACAGATACGCAGTATTTT. Protein product: CASSHPRQGGTDTQYF.

This chain connects TRBV19 to TRBJ2-5; D unresolved. Germline loops: CDR1 LNHDA, CDR2 SQIVND (reference sequence). Deletions cut 2 bases from V and 4 bases from J, with 5 bases between. CDR3 length equals 12 residues. The CDR3 bases are TGTGCCAGTAGTATAAATGGAGAGACCCAGTACTTC. Encoded protein: CASSINGETQYF. Looking up the rest from reference TRBV19 and TRBJ2-5 gives the full variable domain: DGGITQSPKYLFRKEGQNVTLSCEQNLNHDAMYWYRQDPGQGLRLIYYSQIVNDFQKGDIAEGYSVSREKKESFPLTVTSAQKNPTAFYLCASSINGETQYFGPGTRLLVL.

This chain uses TRBV28 with TRBJ1-5; no reliable D call. This CDR3 is 16 amino acids long. The V and J ends lost 1 base and 0 bases respectively, with 10 bases between them. Germline CDR1 and CDR2: MDHEN and SYDVKM. CDR3 region: CASSLSPSYSNQPQHF. The CDR3 DNA reads as TGTGCCAGCAGTTTATCCCCATCTTATAGCAATCAGCCCCAGCATTTT.

The chain has TRBV7-2 and TRBJ2-2; D is tentatively TRBD1 or TRBD2 (5 bases each). The CDR3 runs 14 residues. V was trimmed by 3 bases and J by 5 bases, leaving 10 bases between them. CDR1 SGHTA and CDR2 FQGNSA come from the germline V gene. DNA for the CDR3: TGTGCCAGCAGCTTTTCCTGGGGGACCGGGGAGCTGTTTTTT. It codes for CASSFSWGTGELFF.

This rearrangement joins TRBV3-1 (or the pseudogene TRBV3-2) to TRBJ1-2; D is unclear. CDR1 and CDR2 from the germline V gene are LGHDT and YNNKEL (reference sequence). CDR3 length equals 13 residues. Between the trimmed V and J ends, which lost 0 bases and 4 bases, there was a span of 6 bases. For the CDR3, the DNA is TGTGCCAGCAGCCAAGAGGGTTCCTATGGCTACACCTTC. Its protein product is CASSQEGSYGYTF.

This clone appeared once. V is TRBV27 and J is TRBJ2-2; D possibly uses TRBD1 or TRBD2 (6 bases each). V gave up 2 bases and J gave up 0 bases, with 10 bases separating them. The CDR3 is 16 amino acids. Germline loops: CDR1 MNHEY, CDR2 SMNVEV (reference sequence). The chain's CDR3 is CASSLLGGTNTGELFF. The CDR3 DNA reads TGTGCCAGCAGTTTACTCGGGGGCACGAACACCGGGGAGCTGTTTTTT.